This T cell receptor (beta chain) appears in the sequencing data of a study of CD8 T cells in ankylosing spondylitis (dated by TCRdb to 2017 to 2019). Regarding the research as a whole: The study set out to find disease-linked TCR variants by profiling T cell receptor beta repertoires in ankylosing spondylitis patients and healthy donors. The whole study cohort included over 85 healthy donors and roughly 24 ankylosing spondylitis patients. Peripheral blood was sampled, and synovial fluid was also collected from ankylosing spondylitis patients.

Sequencing was performed on an Illumina HiSeq 2500. TCR beta libraries were prepared by quantitative 5'-RACE with molecular barcodes. From the authors' description of their analysis: To identify disease-linked TCR variants, a new computational method was used, one built on a probabilistic model of VDJ rearrangement. TCRdb cleaned the public reads at Q25 with fastp, built clones with MiXCR and kept in-frame beta chains. When rows share a CDR3 protein, they turn into one entry using the most common DNA and genes. In this record, the V and J calls reflect TCRdb's handling and not the investigators' own analysis. This sample gives about 130,000 distinct CDR3 sequences in total; approximately 9.7% of them show up just once. Together, the top ten hold 3% to 4% of the sample. Results and caveats for the whole study, not just this receptor: According to the report, matched synovial fluid samples from ankylosing spondylitis patients were significantly enriched for the disease-linked clones. In peripheral blood, the disease-linked clones were found at relatively low frequencies and had a CD8+ phenotype. Some motif variants were previously reported in synovial fluid and blood of reactive arthritis patients, suggesting common disease-initiation mechanisms. A TCR beta motif made up of eight or nine highly homologous amino acid variants appeared to be characteristic of blood from ankylosing spondylitis patients.

The CDR3, cysteine through phenylalanine, is 15 amino acids long. The kept DNA is CDR3 alone, 45 bases in frame from the first base. CDR1 and CDR2 are drawn from the germline V gene: KGHSH, LQKENI. Relative to germline, V is missing 5 bases and J is missing 6 bases, with 10 bases of the junction outside any gene match. On this clonotype: Its binding antigen is unknown. No base qualities exist here, and no much larger clone lies one base off it.

This TCR came from a male donor with ankylosing spondylitis or in good health (not recorded which). Sequencing used blood, either unsorted or a sorted T cell fraction (not recorded which). The sequence is built from TRBV18 and TRBJ2-1; 7 central bases correspond to TRBD1. The DNA sequence reads TGTGCCAGCTCATCAGACAGGGATGGTCGCAATGAGCAGTTCTTC. Translation gives CASSSDRDGRNEQFF.